The rows below give T cell receptor beta chains drawn from one sample of a study of vaccination effects on CD4 cells after COVID-19. These receptors' targets are unknown. Assay: immunoSEQ multiplex PCR; the TCRdb copy retains only in-frame clones and omits some. The sample contains 26,000 or so clones, 75% to 85% of which appear only once. Sequencing was performed on CD4+ T cells from PBMCs cultured with HCoV-NL63 spike peptides, taken before COVID-19 vaccination. Source of these receptors: a human donor who had a prior SARS-CoV-2 infection. The CDR3 runs from the conserved cysteine through the conserved F or W. The D gene is left open where the match is weak. Size is omitted from some rows. Given values are once, few, many or a class for expanded clones.

v_call	j_call	clone_size	d_call	cdr3_aa	cdr3_nt
TRBV6-2/TRBV6-3	TRBJ2-4	NA	NA	CASSYDVGFGGIQYF	TGTGCCAGCAGTTATGATGTGGGTTTCGGGGGCATTCAGTACTTC
TRBV30	TRBJ2-7	NA	NA	CAWSVMGYEQYF	TGTGCCTGGAGTGTAATGGGCTACGAGCAGTACTTC
TRBV5-4	TRBJ2-5	once	TRBD2	CASSLGLAGVQETQYF	TGTGCCAGCAGCTTGGGGCTAGCGGGGGTCCAAGAGACCCAGTACTTC
TRBV15	TRBJ2-3	NA	NA	CATSRDRRTADTQYF	TGTGCCACCAGCAGAGATCGGAGGACAGCAGATACGCAGTATTTT
TRBV19	TRBJ2-7	NA	NA	CASSIRVRIYPTGTYEQYF	TGTGCCAGTAGTATACGTGTCAGAATATACCCGACGGGGACCTACGAGCAGTACTTC
TRBV6-2/TRBV6-3	TRBJ1-1	NA	TRBD1	CASSYSPTGGITEAFF	TGTGCCAGCAGTTATTCCCCGACAGGGGGCATCACTGAAGCTTTCTTT
TRBV7-2	TRBJ2-1	NA	NA	CASSGAYNEQFF	TGTGCCAGCTCTGGTGCATACAATGAGCAGTTCTTC
TRBV3-1/TRBV3-2	TRBJ1-2	NA	NA	CASRPAVLGGYTF	TGTGCCAGCAGACCCGCGGTGTTAGGTGGCTACACCTTC
TRBV10-3	TRBJ2-7	NA	NA	CAISDGGNHYEQYF	TGTGCCATCAGTGATGGGGGCAACCATTACGAGCAGTACTTC
TRBV19	TRBJ1-1	NA	NA	CASSRNRMNTEAFF	TGTGCCAGTAGTAGGAACCGAATGAACACTGAAGCTTTCTTT
TRBV2	TRBJ1-5	few	NA	CASSVRGEPQHF	TGTGCCAGCAGTGTGCGAGGGGAGCCCCAGCATTTT
TRBV5-1	TRBJ2-7	NA	NA	CASSLGTGDLYEQYF	TGCGCCAGCAGCTTGGGAACAGGCGATCTCTACGAGCAGTACTTC
TRBV20-1	TRBJ1-2	once	NA	CSLTDNYGYTF	TGCAGCCTGACAGATAACTATGGCTACACCTTC
TRBV13	TRBJ2-2	NA	NA	CASSLVRVGGELFF	TGTGCCAGCAGCTTGGTGCGGGTTGGCGGGGAGCTGTTTTTT
TRBV12-5	TRBJ1-1	NA	TRBD1	CASGLAYIPGQQAFF	TGTGCTAGTGGTTTGGCATATATCCCGGGACAGCAAGCTTTCTTT
TRBV9	TRBJ1-6	NA	TRBD1	CASSADGTGENSPLHF	TGTGCCAGCAGCGCTGATGGGACAGGGGAAAATTCACCCCTCCACTTT